This note documents a single T cell receptor beta chain sequence. At the DNA level, this CDR3 is encoded by other sequences in the same sample as well. From germline, CDR1 is GTSNPN and CDR2 SVGIG (reference sequence). The V end lost 2 bases, the J end lost 0 bases, and 13 bases lay between the germline ends. The CDR3 has 15 residues. This sample was taken from a study of blood T cell repertoires in COVID-19. Sequencing was performed with immunoSEQ multiplex PCR; in TCRdb, only in-frame clones are kept and a portion is missing. Of some 530,000 clones listed, 70% to 90% were seen once; the top ten hold approximately 3.2%.

The rearrangement links TRBV30 to TRBJ1-1; no reliable D call. Source material: peripheral blood. The TCR originated in a human donor in a cohort sampled during active COVID-19. As DNA, the CDR3 is TGTGCCTGGAGTCCCCTCGGAGGGCTGAACACTGAAGCTTTCTTT. Its translation is CAWSPLGGLNTEAFF.